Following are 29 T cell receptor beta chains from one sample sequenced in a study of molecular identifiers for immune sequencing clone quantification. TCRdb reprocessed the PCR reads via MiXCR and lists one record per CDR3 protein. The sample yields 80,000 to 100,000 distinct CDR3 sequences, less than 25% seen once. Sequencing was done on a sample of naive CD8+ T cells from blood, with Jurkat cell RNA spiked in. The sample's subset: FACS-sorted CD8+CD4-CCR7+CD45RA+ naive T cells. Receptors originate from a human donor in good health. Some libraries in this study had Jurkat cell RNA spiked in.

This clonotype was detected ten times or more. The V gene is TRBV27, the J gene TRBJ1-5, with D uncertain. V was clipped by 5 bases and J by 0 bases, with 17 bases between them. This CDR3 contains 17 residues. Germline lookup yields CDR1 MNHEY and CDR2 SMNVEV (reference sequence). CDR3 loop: CASSPLVGLYSNQPQHF. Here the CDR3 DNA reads TGTGCCAGCAGTCCTCTGGTTGGGTTATATAGCAATCAGCCCCAGCATTTT.

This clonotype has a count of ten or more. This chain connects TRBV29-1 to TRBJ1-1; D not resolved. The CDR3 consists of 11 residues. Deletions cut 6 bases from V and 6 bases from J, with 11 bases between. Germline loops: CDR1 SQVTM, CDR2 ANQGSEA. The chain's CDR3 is CSVLVEAEAFF. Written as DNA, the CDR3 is TGCAGCGTCCTAGTTGAGGCTGAAGCTTTCTTT. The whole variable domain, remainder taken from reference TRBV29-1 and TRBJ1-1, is SAVISQKPSRDICQRGTSLTIQCQVDSQVTMMFWYRQQPGQSLTLIATANQGSEATYESGFVIDKFPISRPNLTFSTLTVSNMSPEDSSIYLCSVLVEAEAFFGQGTRLTVV.

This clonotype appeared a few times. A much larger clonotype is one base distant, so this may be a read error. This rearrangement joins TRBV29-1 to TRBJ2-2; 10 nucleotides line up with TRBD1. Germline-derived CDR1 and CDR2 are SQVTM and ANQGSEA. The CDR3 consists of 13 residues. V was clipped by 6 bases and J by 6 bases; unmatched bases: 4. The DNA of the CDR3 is TGCAGCGTCGGGACAGGGGAACCCGGGGAGCTGTTTTTT. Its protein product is CSVGTGEPGELFF.

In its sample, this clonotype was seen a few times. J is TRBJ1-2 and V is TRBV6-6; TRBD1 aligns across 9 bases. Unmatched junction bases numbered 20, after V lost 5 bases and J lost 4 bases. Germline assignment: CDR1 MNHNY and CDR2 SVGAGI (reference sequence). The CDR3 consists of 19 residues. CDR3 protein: CASSHTGQGFFIWSYGYTF. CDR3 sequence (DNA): TGTGCCAGCAGTCACACGGGACAGGGTTTTTTTATTTGGAGCTATGGCTACACCTTC.

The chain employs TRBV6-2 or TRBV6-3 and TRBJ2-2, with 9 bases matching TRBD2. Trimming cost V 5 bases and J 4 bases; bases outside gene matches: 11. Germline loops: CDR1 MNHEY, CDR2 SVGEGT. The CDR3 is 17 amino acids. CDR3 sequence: CASSALHSGSGTGELFF. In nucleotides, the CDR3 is TGTGCCAGCAGTGCCCTACATAGCGGGAGTGGCACCGGGGAGCTGTTTTTT.

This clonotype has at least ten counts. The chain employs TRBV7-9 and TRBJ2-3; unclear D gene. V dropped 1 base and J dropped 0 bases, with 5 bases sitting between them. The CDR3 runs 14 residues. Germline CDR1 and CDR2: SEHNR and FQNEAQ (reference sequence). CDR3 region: CASSLVRSTDTQYF. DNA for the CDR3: TGTGCCAGCAGCTTAGTTAGGAGCACAGATACGCAGTATTTT. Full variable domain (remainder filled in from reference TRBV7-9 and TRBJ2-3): DTGVSQNPRHKITKRGQNVTFRCDPISEHNRLYWYRQTLGQGPEFLTYFQNEAQLEKSRLLSDRFSAERPKGSFSTLEIQRTEQGDSAMYLCASSLVRSTDTQYFGPGTRLTVL.

In DNA form, the CDR3 reads TGCGCCAGCAGCCAAGGGACTAGCGGCGGGCACAATGAGCAGTTCTTC. Encoded protein: CASSQGTSGGHNEQFF. The chain links TRBV4-3 to TRBJ2-1; TRBD2 aligns across 10 bases. V was clipped by 1 base and J by 5 bases; unmatched bases: 5. Germline CDR1 reads LGHNA; CDR2 reads YSLEER. This CDR3 is built from 16 residues.

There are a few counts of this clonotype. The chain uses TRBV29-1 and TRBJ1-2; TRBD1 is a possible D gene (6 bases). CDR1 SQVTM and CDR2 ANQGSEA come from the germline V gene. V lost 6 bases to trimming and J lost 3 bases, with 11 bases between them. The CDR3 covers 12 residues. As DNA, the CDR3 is TGCAGCGTAGCGCCAGGGGACTATGGCTACACCTTC. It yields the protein CSVAPGDYGYTF.

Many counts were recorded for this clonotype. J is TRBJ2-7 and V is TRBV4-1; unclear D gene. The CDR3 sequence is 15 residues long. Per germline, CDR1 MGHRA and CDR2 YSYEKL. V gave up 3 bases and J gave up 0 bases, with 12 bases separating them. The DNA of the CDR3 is TGCGCCAGCAGCCAGTCAGTGCGCAACTCCTACGAGCAGTACTTC. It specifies CASSQSVRNSYEQYF.

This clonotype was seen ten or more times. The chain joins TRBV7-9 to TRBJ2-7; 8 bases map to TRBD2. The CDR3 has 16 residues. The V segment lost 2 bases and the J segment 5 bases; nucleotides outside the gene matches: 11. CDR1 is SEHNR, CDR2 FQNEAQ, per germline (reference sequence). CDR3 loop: CASSLFTSGVGDEQYF. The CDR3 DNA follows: TGTGCCAGCAGCTTATTCACTAGCGGAGTGGGGGACGAGCAGTACTTC.

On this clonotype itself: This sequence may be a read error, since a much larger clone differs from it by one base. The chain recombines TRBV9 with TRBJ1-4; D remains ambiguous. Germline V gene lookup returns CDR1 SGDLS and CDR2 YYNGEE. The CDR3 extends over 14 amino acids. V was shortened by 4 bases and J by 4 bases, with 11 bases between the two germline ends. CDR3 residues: CASSPWWGNEKLFF. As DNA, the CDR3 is TGTGCCAGCAGCCCATGGTGGGGTAATGAAAAACTGTTTTTT.

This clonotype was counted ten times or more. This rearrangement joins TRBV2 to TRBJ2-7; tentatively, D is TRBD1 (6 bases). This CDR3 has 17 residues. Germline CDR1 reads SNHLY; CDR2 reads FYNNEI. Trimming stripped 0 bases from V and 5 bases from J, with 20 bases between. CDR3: CASSEADSWRQAHEQYF. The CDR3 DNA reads TGTGCCAGCAGTGAAGCGGACAGCTGGAGGCAGGCCCACGAGCAGTACTTC.

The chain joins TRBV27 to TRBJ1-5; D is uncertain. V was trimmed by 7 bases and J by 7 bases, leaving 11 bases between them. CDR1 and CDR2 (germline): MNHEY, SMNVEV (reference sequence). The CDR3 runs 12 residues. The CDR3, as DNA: TGTGCCAGCACAACTAGCGGCCAGCCCCAGCATTTT. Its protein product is CASTTSGQPQHF.

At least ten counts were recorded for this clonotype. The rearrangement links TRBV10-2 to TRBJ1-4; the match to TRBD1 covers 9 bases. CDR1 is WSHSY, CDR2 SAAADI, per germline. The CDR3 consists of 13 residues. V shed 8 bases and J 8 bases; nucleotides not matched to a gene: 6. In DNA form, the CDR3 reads TGCGCCAGCCACTCCGGGACAGGGGAAAAACTGTTTTTT. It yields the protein CASHSGTGEKLFF.

This chain's CDR3 is CASDPELTVYNEQFF. The CDR3, as DNA: TGTGCCAGCGACCCCGAACTAACGGTCTACAATGAGCAGTTCTTC. The chain uses TRBV7-2 and TRBJ2-1; D is ambiguous. CDR1 is SGHTA, CDR2 FQGNSA, per germline. CDR3 size: 15 residues. Trimming took 8 bases from V and 3 from J, leaving 17 bases between them.

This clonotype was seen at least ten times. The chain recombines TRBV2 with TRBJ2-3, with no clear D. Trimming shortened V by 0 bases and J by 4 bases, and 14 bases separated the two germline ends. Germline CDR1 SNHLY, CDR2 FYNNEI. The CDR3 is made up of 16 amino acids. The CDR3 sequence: CASSEAFRRGADTQYF. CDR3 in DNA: TGTGCCAGCAGTGAAGCGTTTAGACGAGGTGCAGATACGCAGTATTTT.

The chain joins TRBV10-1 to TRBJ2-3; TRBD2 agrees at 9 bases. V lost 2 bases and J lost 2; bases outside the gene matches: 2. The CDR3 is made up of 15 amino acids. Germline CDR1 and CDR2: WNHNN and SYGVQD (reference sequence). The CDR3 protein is CASSEASGTTDTQYF. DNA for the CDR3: TGCGCCAGCAGTGAGGCTAGCGGGACCACAGATACGCAGTATTTT.

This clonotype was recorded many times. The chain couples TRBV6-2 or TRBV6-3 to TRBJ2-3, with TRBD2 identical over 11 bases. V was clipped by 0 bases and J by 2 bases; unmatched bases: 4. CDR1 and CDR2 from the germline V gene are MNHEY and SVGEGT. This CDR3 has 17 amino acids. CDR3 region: CASSYSMTSGNTDTQYF. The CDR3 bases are TGTGCCAGCAGTTACTCGATGACTAGCGGGAACACAGATACGCAGTATTTT.

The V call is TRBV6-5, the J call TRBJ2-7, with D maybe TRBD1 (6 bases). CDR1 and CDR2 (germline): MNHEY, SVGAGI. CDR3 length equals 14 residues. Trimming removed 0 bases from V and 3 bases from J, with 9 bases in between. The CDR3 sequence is CASSYSVRGYEQYF. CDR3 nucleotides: TGTGCCAGCAGTTACTCGGTCAGGGGCTACGAGCAGTACTTC.

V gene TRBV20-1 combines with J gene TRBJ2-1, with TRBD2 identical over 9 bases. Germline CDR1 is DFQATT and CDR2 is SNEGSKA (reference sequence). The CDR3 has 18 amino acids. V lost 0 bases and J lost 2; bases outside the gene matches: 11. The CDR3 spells CSARDIGASGIPYNEQFF. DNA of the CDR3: TGCAGTGCTAGAGATATTGGGGCTAGCGGGATTCCCTACAATGAGCAGTTCTTC.

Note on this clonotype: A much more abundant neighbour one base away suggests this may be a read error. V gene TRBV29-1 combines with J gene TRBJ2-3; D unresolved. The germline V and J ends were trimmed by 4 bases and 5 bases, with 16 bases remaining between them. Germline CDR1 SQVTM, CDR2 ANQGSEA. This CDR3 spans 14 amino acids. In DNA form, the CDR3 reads TGCAGCGTTGCCGGCGTGGGCGTGGGAGATACGCAGTATTTT. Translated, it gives CSVAGVGVGDTQYF.

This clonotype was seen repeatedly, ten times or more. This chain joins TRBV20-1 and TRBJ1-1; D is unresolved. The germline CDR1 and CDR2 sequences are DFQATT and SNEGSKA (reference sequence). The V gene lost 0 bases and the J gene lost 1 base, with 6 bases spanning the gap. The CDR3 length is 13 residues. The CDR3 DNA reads TGCAGTGCTAGAGATCGTGGGAACACTGAAGCTTTCTTT. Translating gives CSARDRGNTEAFF.

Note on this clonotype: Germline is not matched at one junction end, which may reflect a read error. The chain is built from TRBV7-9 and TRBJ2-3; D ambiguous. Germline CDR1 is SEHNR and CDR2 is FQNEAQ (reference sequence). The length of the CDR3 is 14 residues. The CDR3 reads CSSSRPGLTDMQYF. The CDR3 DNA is TGTTCCAGCAGCCGACCTGGGCTCACAGATATGCAGTATTTT.

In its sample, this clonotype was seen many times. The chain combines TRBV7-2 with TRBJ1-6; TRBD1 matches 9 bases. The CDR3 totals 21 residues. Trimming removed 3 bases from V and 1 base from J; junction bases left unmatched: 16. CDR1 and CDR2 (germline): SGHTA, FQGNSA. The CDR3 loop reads CASSLGLSGTGFKSYNSPLHF. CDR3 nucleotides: TGTGCCAGCAGCTTGGGTTTGTCCGGGACAGGGTTTAAATCCTATAATTCACCCCTCCACTTT.

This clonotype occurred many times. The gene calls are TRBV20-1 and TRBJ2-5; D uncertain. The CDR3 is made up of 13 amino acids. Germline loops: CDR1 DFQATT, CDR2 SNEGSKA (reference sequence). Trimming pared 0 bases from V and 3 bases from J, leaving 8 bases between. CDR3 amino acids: CSARDSVEETQYF. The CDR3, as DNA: TGCAGTGCTAGAGATTCGGTAGAAGAGACCCAGTACTTC.

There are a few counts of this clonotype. CDR3 in amino acids: CASSLTGMYTEAFF. In DNA form, the CDR3 reads TGTGCCAGCAGTTTGACAGGAATGTACACTGAAGCTTTCTTT. V gene TRBV27 combines with J gene TRBJ1-1, with TRBD1 as a possible D gene (6 bases). Germline V CDR1 and CDR2: MNHEY, SMNVEV (reference sequence). This CDR3 is 14 amino acids long. The V end was cut by 3 bases, the J end by 3 bases, with 11 bases between.

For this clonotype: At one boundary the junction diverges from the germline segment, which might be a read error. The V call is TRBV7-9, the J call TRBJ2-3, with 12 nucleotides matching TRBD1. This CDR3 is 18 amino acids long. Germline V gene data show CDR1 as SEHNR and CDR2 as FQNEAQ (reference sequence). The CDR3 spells CASSPFPGQGAGADTQCF. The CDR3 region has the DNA TGTGCCAGCAGCCCTTTTCCGGGACAGGGGGCTGGTGCAGATACGCAGTGTTTT.

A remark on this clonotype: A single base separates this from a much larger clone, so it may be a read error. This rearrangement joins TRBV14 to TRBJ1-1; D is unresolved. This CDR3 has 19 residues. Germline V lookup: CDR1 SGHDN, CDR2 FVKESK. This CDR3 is CASSHSHWVVGSENTEAYF. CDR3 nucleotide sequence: TGTGCCAGCAGCCATTCTCACTGGGTGGTGGGCAGTGAGAACACTGAAGCTTACTTT.

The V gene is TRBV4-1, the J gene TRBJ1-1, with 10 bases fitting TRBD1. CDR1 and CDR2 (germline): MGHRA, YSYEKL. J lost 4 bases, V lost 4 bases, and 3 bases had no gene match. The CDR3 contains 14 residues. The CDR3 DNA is TGCGCCAGCAGCCCTTGGACAGGGGGCACTGAAGCTTTCTTT. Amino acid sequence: CASSPWTGGTEAFF.